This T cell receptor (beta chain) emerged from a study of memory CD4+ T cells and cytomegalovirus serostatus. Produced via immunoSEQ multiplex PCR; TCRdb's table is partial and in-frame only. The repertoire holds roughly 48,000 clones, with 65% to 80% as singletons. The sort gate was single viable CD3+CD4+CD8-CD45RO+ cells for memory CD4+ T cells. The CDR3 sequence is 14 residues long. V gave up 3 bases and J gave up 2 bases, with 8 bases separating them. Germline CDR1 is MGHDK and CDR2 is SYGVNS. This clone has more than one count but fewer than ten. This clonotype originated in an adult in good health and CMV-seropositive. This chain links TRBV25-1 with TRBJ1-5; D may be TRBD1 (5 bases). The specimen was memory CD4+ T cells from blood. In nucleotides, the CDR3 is TGTGCCAGCAGTGACCCGGGGGGCAATCAGCCCCAGCATTTT. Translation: CASSDPGGNQPQHF.